The clone carrying this T cell receptor (beta chain) was counted once. No antigen is known for it. The data originate from a study of cytomegalovirus exposure and HLA in healthy donors. Turning to the study itself: Within the Caucasian-associated ancestry cluster were about 81% of the approximately 400 genotyped donors.

60 Vbeta and 13 Jbeta primers were used in PCR. Using immunoSEQ multiplex PCR, the repertoire was profiled, and TCRdb retains in-frame clones only, with some absent. The table records tens of thousands of clones, approximately 81% of them present only once. This CDR3 contains 15 residues. CDR1 is SNHLY, CDR2 FYNNEI, per germline. The trim removed 3 bases at V and 3 bases at J, leaving 7 bases unmatched. Overall study findings and caveats: Excluded were some V segments that proved indistinguishable, including TRBV6-2 and TRBV6-3.

The sample taken for sequencing was PBMCs. The genes are TRBV2 and TRBJ2-7; TRBD1 matches 8 bases. The TCR was taken from a woman aged 45 to 65 in good health and CMV-seropositive. Written as DNA, the CDR3 is TGTGCCAGCAGTGACGGGACAGGAGTTGGCTACGAGCAGTACTTC. Protein sequence: CASSDGTGVGYEQYF.